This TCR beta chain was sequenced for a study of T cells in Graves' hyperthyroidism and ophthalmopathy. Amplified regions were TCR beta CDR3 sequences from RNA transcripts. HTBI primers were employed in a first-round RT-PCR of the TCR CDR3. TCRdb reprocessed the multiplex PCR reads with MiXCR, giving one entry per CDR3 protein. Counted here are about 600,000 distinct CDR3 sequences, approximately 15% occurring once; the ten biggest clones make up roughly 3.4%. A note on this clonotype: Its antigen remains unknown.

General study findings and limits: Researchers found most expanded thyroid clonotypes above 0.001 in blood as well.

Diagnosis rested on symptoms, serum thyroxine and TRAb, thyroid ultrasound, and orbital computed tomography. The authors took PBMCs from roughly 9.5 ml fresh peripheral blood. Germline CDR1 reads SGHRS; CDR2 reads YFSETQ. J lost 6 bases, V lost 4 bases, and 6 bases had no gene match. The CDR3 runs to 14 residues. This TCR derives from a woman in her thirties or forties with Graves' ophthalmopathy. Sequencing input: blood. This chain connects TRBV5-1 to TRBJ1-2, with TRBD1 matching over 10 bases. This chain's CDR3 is CASSVGQGFDGYTF. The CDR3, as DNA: TGCGCCAGCAGCGTGGGACAGGGGTTCGATGGCTACACCTTC.